This TCR beta chain is from a study of T cells after posttransplantation cyclophosphamide. Study-level findings and limits: Donor CD8+ memory clones often dominated recipient blood repertoires at later times.

CDR1 LGHNA and CDR2 YNFKEQ come from the germline V gene. J lost 2 bases, V lost 1 base, and 7 bases had no gene match. The CDR3 is made up of 16 amino acids. As to this clone: The antigen is not known.

Some clones are missing from TCRdb's copy, which holds only in-frame ones; the method was immunoSEQ multiplex PCR. This sample yields over 15,000 clones, of which less than 80% are seen a single time; roughly 27% belongs to the top ten. Busulfan-fludarabine conditioning, marrow transplant, and cyclophosphamide on days +3 and +4 were administered. Sequenced here: PBMCs, sampled after an allogeneic stem cell transplant with post-transplant cyclophosphamide. V is TRBV4-2 and J is TRBJ2-7; 8 bases are shared with TRBD1. This clonotype was obtained from a male patient between 25 and 39 years old who received an allogeneic stem cell transplant from a related donor, was CMV-positive, and had acute GVHD only. The graft donor may have contributed some T cells. The CDR3 spells CASSQARQGAAYEQYF. CDR3 bases: TGTGCCAGCAGCCAAGCTCGGCAGGGGGCGGCCTACGAGCAGTACTTC.